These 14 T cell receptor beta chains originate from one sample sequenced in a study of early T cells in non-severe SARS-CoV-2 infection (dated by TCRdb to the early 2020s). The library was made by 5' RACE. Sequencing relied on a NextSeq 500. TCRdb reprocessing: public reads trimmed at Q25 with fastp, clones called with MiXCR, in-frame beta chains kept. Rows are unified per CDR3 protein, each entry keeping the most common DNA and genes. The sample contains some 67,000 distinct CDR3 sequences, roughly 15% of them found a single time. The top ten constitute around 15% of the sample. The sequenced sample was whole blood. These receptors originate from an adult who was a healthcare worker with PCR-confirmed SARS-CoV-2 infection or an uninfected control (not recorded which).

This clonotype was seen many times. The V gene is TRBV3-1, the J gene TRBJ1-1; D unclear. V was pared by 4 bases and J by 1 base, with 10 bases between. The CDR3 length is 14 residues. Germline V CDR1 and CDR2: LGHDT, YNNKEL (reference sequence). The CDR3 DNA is TGTGCCAGCAGCCTCCGTAGGGCGAACACTGAAGCTTTCTTT. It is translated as CASSLRRANTEAFF.

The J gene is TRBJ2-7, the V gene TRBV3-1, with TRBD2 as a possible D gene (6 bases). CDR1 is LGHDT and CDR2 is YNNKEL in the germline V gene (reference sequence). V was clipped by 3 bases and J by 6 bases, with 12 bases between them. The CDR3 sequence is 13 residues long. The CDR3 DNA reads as TGTGCCAGCAGCCACGGGCGGGGCTCCGAGCAGTACTTC. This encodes CASSHGRGSEQYF.

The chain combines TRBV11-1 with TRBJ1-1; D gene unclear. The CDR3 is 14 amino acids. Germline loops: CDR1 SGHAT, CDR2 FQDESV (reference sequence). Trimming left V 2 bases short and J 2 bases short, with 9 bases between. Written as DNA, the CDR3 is TGTGCCAGCAGCTTATTGGCACAAAACACTGAAGCTTTCTTT. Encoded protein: CASSLLAQNTEAFF.

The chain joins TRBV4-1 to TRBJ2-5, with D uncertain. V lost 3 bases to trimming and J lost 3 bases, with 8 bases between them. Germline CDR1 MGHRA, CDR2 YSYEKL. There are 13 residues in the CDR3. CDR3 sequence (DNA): TGCGCCAGCAGCCAGACGATGAAAGAGACCCAGTACTTC. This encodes CASSQTMKETQYF.

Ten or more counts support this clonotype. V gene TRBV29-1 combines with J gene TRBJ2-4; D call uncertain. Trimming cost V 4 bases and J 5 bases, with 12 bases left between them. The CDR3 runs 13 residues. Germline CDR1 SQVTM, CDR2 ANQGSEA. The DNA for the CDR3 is TGCAGCGTTGGGCCAGCAGCTGAAAACATTCAGTACTTC. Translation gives CSVGPAAENIQYF.

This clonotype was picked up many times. The CDR3 coding sequence is TGCGCCAGCAGCTTTTCGGCGGGGGCATCCACAGATACGCAGTATTTT. Its protein product is CASSFSAGASTDTQYF. This sequence joins TRBV5-1 and TRBJ2-3; a possible D gene is TRBD2 (7 bases). Germline V lookup: CDR1 SGHRS, CDR2 YFSETQ. The CDR3 totals 16 residues. The V gene lost 2 bases and the J gene lost 2 bases, with 15 bases spanning the gap.

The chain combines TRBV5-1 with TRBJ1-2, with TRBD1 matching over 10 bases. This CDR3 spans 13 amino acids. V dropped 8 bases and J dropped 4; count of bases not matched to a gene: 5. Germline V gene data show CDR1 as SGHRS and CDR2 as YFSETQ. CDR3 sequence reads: CASGTGDSYGYTF. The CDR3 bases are TGCGCCAGTGGGACAGGGGACAGCTATGGCTACACCTTC. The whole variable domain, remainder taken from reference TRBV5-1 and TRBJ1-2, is KAGVTQTPRYLIKTRGQQVTLSCSPISGHRSVSWYQQTPGQGLQFLFEYFSETQRNKGNFPGRFSGRQFSNSRSEMNVSTLELGDSALYLCASGTGDSYGYTFGSGTRLTVV.

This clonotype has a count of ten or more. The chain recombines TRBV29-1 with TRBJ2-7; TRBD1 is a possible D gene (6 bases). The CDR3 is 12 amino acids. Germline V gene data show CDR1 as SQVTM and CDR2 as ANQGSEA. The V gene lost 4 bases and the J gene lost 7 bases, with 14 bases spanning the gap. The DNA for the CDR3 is TGCAGCGTTGGCAAACAGGGCCAAGAGCAGTACTTC. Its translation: CSVGKQGQEQYF.

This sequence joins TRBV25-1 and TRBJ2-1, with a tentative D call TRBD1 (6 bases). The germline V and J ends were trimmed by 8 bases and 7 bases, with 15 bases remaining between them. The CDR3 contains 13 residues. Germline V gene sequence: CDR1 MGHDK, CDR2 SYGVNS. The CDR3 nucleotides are TGTGCCAGCCGGGCAGAAAGGGGGAATGAGCAGTTCTTC. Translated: CASRAERGNEQFF.

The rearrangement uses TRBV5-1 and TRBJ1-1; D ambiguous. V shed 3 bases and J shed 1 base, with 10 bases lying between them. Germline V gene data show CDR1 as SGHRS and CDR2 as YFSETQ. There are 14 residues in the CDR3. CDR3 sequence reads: CASSSELRNTEAFF. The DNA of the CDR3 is TGCGCCAGCAGCTCCGAACTGAGGAACACTGAAGCTTTCTTT.

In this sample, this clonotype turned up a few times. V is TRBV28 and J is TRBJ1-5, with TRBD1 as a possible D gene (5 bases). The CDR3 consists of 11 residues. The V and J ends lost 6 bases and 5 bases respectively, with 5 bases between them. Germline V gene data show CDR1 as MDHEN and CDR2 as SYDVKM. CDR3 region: CASRGDQPQHF. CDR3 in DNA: TGTGCCAGCAGAGGGGATCAGCCCCAGCATTTT.

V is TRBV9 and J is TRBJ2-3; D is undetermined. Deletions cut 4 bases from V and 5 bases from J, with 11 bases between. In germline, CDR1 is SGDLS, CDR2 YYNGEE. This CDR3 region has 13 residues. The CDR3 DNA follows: TGTGCCAGCAGCACCCTCCCCCGAGATACGCAGTATTTT. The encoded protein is CASSTLPRDTQYF. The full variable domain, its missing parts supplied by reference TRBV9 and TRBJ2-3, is DSGVTQTPKHLITATGQRVTLRCSPRSGDLSVYWYQQSLDQGLQFLIQYYNGEERAKGNILERFSAQQFPDLHSELNLSSLELGDSALYFCASSTLPRDTQYFGPGTRLTVL.

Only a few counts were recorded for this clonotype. CDR3 DNA sequence: TGTGCCACCAGTGACCTGGTTATCCATGGCTACACCTTC. This gives the protein CATSDLVIHGYTF. J is TRBJ1-2 and V is TRBV24-1; no reliable D call. The CDR3 has 13 residues. V was trimmed by 4 bases and J by 6 bases, leaving 11 bases between them. The V gene's germline CDR1 is KGHDR and CDR2 SFDVKD.

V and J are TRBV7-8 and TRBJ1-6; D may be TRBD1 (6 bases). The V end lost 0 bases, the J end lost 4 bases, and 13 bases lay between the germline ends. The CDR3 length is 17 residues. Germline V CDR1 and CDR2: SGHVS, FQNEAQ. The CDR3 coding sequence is TGTGCCAGCAGCTTAGCGCGAACGCAGGGGTATAATTCACCCCTCCACTTT. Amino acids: CASSLARTQGYNSPLHF.